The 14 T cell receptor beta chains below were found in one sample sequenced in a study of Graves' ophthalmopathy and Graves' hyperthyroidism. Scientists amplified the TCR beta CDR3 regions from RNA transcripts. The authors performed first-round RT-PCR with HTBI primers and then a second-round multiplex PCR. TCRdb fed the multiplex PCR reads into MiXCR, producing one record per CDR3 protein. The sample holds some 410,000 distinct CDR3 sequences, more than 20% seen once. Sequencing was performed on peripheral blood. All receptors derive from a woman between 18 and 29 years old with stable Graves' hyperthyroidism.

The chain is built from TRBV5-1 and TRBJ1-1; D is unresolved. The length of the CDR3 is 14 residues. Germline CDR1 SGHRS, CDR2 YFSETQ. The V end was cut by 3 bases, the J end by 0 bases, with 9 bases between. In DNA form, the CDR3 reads TGCGCCAGCAGCTGGGAAGGGATGAACACTGAAGCTTTCTTT. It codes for CASSWEGMNTEAFF.

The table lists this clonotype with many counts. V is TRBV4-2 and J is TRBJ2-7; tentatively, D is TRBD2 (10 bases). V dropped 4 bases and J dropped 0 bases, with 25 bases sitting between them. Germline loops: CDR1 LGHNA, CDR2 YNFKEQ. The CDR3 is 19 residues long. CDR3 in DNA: TGTGCCAGCAGCCGGCAACAGGGGGCCTCTAGCGGGAGCTCCTACGAGCAGTACTTC. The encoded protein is CASSRQQGASSGSSYEQYF.

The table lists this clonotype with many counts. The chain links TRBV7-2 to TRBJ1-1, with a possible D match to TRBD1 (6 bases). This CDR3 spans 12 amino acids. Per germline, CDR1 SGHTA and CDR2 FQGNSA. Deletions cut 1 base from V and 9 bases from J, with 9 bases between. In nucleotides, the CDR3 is TGTGCCAGCAGCTTAGACCGGGACAAAGCTTTCTTT. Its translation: CASSLDRDKAFF.

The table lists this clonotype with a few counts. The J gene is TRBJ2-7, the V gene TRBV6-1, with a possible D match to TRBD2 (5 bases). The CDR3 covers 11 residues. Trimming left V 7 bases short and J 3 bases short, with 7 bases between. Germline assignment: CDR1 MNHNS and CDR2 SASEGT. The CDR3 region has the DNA TGTGCCAGCACAGGAGGCTACGAGCAGTACTTC. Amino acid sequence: CASTGGYEQYF.

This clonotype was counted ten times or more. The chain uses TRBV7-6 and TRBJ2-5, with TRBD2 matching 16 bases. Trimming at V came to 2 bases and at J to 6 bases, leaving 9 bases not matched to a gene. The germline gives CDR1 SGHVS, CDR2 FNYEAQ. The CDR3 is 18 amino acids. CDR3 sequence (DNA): TGTGCCAGCAGCTTACCGGGACTAGCGGGAGGGGGGCGAAAGACCCAGTACTTC. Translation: CASSLPGLAGGGRKTQYF.

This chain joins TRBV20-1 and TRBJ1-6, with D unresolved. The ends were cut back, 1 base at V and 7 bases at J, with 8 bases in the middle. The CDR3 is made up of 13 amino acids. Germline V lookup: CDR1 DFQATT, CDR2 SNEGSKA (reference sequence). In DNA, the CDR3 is TGCAGTGCTAGAGGTCGGGCAAATTCACCCCTCCACTTT. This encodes CSARGRANSPLHF.

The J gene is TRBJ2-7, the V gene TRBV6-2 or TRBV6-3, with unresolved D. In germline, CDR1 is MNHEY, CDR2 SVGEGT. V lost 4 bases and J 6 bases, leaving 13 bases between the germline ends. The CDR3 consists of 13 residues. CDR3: CASSSTIKGEQYF. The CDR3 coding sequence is TGTGCCAGCAGTTCCACCATCAAGGGCGAGCAGTACTTC.

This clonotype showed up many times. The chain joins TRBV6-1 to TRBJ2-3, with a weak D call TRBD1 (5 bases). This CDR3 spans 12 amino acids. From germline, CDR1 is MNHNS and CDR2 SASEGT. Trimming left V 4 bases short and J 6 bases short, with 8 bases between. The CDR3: CASSGPGDTQYF. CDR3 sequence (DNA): TGTGCCAGCAGTGGTCCAGGGGATACGCAGTATTTT.

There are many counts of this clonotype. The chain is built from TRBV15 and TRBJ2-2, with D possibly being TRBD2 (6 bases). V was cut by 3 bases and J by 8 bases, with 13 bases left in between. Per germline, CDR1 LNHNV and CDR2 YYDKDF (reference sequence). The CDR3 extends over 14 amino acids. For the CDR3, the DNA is TGTGCCACCAGCAGGCGGGACGCCCCGGGGGAGCTGTTTTTT. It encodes CATSRRDAPGELFF.

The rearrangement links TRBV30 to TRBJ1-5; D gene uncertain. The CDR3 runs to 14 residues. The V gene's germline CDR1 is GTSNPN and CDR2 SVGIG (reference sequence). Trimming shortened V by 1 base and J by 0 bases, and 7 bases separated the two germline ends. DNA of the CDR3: TGTGCCTGGAGTGCTCCCTATAGCAATCAGCCCCAGCATTTT. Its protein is CAWSAPYSNQPQHF.

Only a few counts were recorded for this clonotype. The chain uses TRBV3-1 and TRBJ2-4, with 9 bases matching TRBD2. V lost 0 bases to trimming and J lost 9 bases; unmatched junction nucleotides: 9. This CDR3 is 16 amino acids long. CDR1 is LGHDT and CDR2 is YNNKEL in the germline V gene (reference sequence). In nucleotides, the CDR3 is TGTGCCAGCAGCCAAGATAGCGGGAGCAAGAGCGGCATTCAGTACTTC. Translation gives CASSQDSGSKSGIQYF.

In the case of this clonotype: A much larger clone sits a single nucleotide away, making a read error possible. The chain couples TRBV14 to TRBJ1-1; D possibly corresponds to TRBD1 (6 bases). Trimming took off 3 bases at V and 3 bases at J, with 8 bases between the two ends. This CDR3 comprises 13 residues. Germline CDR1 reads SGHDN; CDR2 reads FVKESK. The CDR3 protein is CASSHRGDTEAFF. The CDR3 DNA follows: TGTGCCAGCAGCCACAGGGGAGACACTGAAGCTTTCTTT.

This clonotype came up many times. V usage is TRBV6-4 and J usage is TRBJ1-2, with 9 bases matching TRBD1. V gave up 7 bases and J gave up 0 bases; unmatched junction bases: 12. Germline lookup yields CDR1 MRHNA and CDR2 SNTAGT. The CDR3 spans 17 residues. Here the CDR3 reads CASKIGTGPVPNYGYTF. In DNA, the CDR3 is TGTGCCAGCAAAATCGGGACAGGGCCCGTTCCTAACTATGGCTACACCTTC.

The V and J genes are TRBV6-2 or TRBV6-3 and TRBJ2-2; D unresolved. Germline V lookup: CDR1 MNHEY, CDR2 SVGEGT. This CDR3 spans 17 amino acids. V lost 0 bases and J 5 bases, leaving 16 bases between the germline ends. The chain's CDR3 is CASSYSQSLAGTGELFF. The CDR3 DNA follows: TGTGCCAGCAGTTACTCTCAGAGTTTGGCCGGGACCGGGGAGCTGTTTTTT.